This passage covers 23 T cell receptor beta chains from one sample sequenced in a study of cytomegalovirus exposure and HLA in healthy donors. Vbeta (60) and Jbeta (13) primers were used in the PCR. The data were produced by immunoSEQ multiplex PCR, yet TCRdb's version contains in-frame clones alone and is incomplete. The sample carries 160,000 or so clones, about 78% recorded once. Sequencing was performed on PBMCs. The receptors shown here come from a man aged 35-49 years in good health and CMV-seronegative.

The chain couples TRBV19 to TRBJ1-2; the D gene is possibly TRBD1 (5 bases). V lost 6 bases to trimming and J lost 4 bases, with 15 bases between them. The germline V gene encodes CDR1 LNHDA and CDR2 SQIVND (reference sequence). The CDR3 is 14 residues long. CDR3 region: CASRRQTTTYGYTF. The CDR3 region has the DNA TGTGCCAGTAGACGACAGACCACCACCTATGGCTACACCTTC.

This chain links TRBV14 with TRBJ2-2; TRBD1 might be the D (6 bases). V was pared by 4 bases and J by 2 bases, with 11 bases between. The CDR3 spans 15 residues. Germline loops: CDR1 SGHDN, CDR2 FVKESK. Here the CDR3 reads CASSLGQTNTGELFF. The CDR3 bases are TGTGCCAGCAGCCTCGGACAGACTAACACCGGGGAGCTGTTTTTT.

This clone has just one count. V gene TRBV10-3 combines with J gene TRBJ2-1; 9 nucleotides align to TRBD1. CDR1 and CDR2 from the germline V gene are ENHRY and SYGVKD. This CDR3 has 15 amino acids. V lost 3 bases, J lost 7 bases, and 7 bases stayed unmatched. DNA for the CDR3: TGTGCCATCAGTGATACAGGGGGCTCTGGGAATGAGCAGTTCTTC. It codes for CAISDTGGSGNEQFF.

The chain couples TRBV7-9 to TRBJ2-5; D is perhaps TRBD1 (5 bases). V was pared by 1 base and J by 11 bases, with 20 bases between. CDR3 length equals 15 residues. CDR1 and CDR2 (germline): SEHNR, FQNEAQ (reference sequence). CDR3 loop: CASSLEGQGRLFQYF. CDR3 in DNA: TGTGCCAGCAGCTTAGAAGGGCAGGGTCGGCTGTTTCAGTACTTC.

The CDR3 region is CASSPGGSEAFF. Here the CDR3 DNA reads TGTGCCAGCTCACCAGGGGGGTCTGAAGCTTTCTTT. This sequence joins TRBV18 and TRBJ1-1, with D possibly matching TRBD1 (5 bases). The length of the CDR3 is 12 residues. The germline gives CDR1 KGHSH, CDR2 LQKENI. Trimming shortened V by 2 bases and J by 6 bases, and 7 bases separated the two germline ends.

J is TRBJ2-3 and V is TRBV7-7, with TRBD2 as a possible D gene (5 bases). The germline gives CDR1 SSHAT, CDR2 FNYEAQ (reference sequence). The V end was cut by 3 bases, the J end by 5 bases, with 15 bases between. The CDR3 covers 15 residues. The CDR3 region is CASSFSPGMGDTQYF. The CDR3 DNA sequence: TGTGCCAGCAGCTTTAGTCCGGGGATGGGAGATACGCAGTATTTT.

The V and J genes are TRBV18 and TRBJ1-1, with D unresolved. Germline V CDR1 and CDR2: KGHSH, LQKENI. The V and J ends lost 6 bases and 0 bases respectively, with 8 bases between them. The CDR3 spans 13 residues. CDR3 bases: TGTGCCAGCTCGAGAGAAATGAACACTGAAGCTTTCTTT. Translated: CASSREMNTEAFF.

The CDR3 sequence is CASSLFPRGLNTDTQYF. The CDR3 coding sequence is TGTGCCAGCAGCTTATTTCCGCGTGGGCTAAACACAGATACGCAGTATTTT. The chain combines TRBV7-3 with TRBJ2-3, with D unresolved. The germline CDR1 and CDR2 sequences are SGHTA and FQGTGA. This CDR3 region has 17 residues. V was shortened by 2 bases and J by 2 bases, with 17 bases between the two germline ends.

This chain uses TRBV29-1 with TRBJ1-4, with D perhaps matching TRBD1 (5 bases). The CDR3 length is 13 residues. CDR1 and CDR2 from the germline V gene are SQVTM and ANQGSEA. V dropped 7 bases and J dropped 6 bases, with 15 bases sitting between them. CDR3 region: CSARQLNDEKLFF. The CDR3 nucleotides are TGCAGCGCCCGACAGCTTAATGATGAAAAACTGTTTTTT.

The rearrangement uses TRBV10-3 and TRBJ2-5; 7 nucleotides match TRBD2. Germline CDR1 and CDR2: ENHRY and SYGVKD. The CDR3 runs 14 residues. Losses at the gene ends were 6 bases for V and 4 bases for J; bases not matched to a gene: 8. CDR3 sequence reads: CAISSGEPPETQYF. The CDR3 coding sequence is TGTGCCATCAGCAGCGGGGAACCACCAGAGACCCAGTACTTC.

CDR3 amino acids: CASEDRGGTEAFF. As DNA, the CDR3 is TGTGCCAGCGAAGACAGGGGTGGAACTGAAGCTTTCTTT. V and J are TRBV6-5 and TRBJ1-1, with TRBD1 matching 8 bases. The length of the CDR3 is 13 residues. The V and J ends lost 8 bases and 5 bases, in that order; junction bases with no gene match: 7. CDR1 MNHEY and CDR2 SVGAGI come from the germline V gene.

The chain has TRBV6-5 and TRBJ2-2; no reliable D call. V shed 8 bases and J shed 6 bases, with 10 bases lying between them. The CDR3 is made up of 12 amino acids. CDR1 is MNHEY, CDR2 SVGAGI, per germline. The CDR3 here is CASGQWSGELFF. CDR3 bases: TGTGCCAGCGGTCAGTGGTCCGGGGAGCTGTTTTTT.

This clone occurred once. The chain uses TRBV7-9 and TRBJ1-2; TRBD1 might be the D (6 bases). Germline CDR1 reads SEHNR; CDR2 reads FQNEAQ (reference sequence). The CDR3 covers 13 residues. With 5 bases removed from V and 2 bases from J, the gap between germline ends came to 9 bases. The CDR3 DNA follows: TGTGCCAGCAGCCCGGACAGCAACTATGGCTACACCTTC. Protein product: CASSPDSNYGYTF.

The J gene is TRBJ2-3, the V gene TRBV27, with a weak D call TRBD2 (6 bases). CDR3 length equals 14 residues. Germline V CDR1 and CDR2: MNHEY, SMNVEV (reference sequence). V lost 4 bases to trimming and J lost 5 bases, with 13 bases between them. The CDR3 region is CASSSGESQDTQYF. CDR3 DNA sequence: TGTGCCAGCAGTTCGGGGGAGTCCCAAGATACGCAGTATTTT.

V and J are TRBV7-2 and TRBJ1-5, with 7 bases lining up with TRBD1. The V gene's germline CDR1 is SGHTA and CDR2 FQGNSA. Trimming took 5 bases from V and 2 from J; bases not matched to a gene: 9. This CDR3 region has 16 residues. CDR3 region: CASSPEGQRGNQPQHF. CDR3 nucleotides: TGTGCCAGCAGCCCCGAGGGACAGAGGGGCAATCAGCCCCAGCATTTT.

The chain is built from TRBV5-4 and TRBJ2-3; TRBD1 matches 9 bases. V lost 4 bases, J lost 1 base, and 1 base stayed unmatched. CDR1 and CDR2 (germline): SGHNT, YYREEE (reference sequence). The CDR3 length is 14 residues. The CDR3 DNA reads as TGTGCCAGCAGCCGGGACAGGGGCACAGATACGCAGTATTTT. Translating gives CASSRDRGTDTQYF.

The chain joins TRBV9 to TRBJ2-5; D unclear. The V end lost 2 bases, the J end lost 4 bases, and 9 bases lay between the germline ends. The CDR3 extends over 13 amino acids. Looked up from germline, CDR1 is SGDLS and CDR2 is YYNGEE. In DNA, the CDR3 is TGTGCCAGCAGCGTGGAGCCGGGAGAGACCCAGTACTTC. Its translation is CASSVEPGETQYF.

The genes are TRBV18 and TRBJ2-2; TRBD1 matches at 8 bases. V shed 0 bases, J shed 4 bases, and the junction held 4 bases outside the gene matches. CDR3 length equals 16 residues. The V gene's germline CDR1 is KGHSH and CDR2 LQKENI. As DNA, the CDR3 is TGTGCCAGCTCACCACCGTCCAGGGGGCGCACCGGGGAGCTGTTTTTT. Residues: CASSPPSRGRTGELFF. Combining the CDR3 with reference TRBV18 and TRBJ2-2 gives the whole variable domain NAGVMQNPRHLVRRRGQEARLRCSPMKGHSHVYWYRQLPEEGLKFMVYLQKENIIDESGMPKERFSAEFPKEGPSILRIQQVVRGDSAAYFCASSPPSRGRTGELFFGEGSRLTVL.

V gene TRBV5-4 combines with J gene TRBJ2-7, with D possibly matching TRBD2 (5 bases). The V gene's germline CDR1 is SGHNT and CDR2 YYREEE (reference sequence). The V end was cut by 3 bases, the J end by 3 bases, with 10 bases between. This CDR3 comprises 13 residues. CDR3 protein: CASSSRADYEQYF. The CDR3 bases are TGTGCCAGCAGCTCGCGAGCGGACTACGAGCAGTACTTC.

This clone occurred a few times. The chain couples TRBV9 to TRBJ1-3; D uncertain. V was shortened by 0 bases and J by 1 base, with 8 bases between the two germline ends. The germline CDR1 and CDR2 sequences are SGDLS and YYNGEE. CDR3 size: 15 residues. CDR3: CASSVVGESGNTIYF. The CDR3 DNA follows: TGTGCCAGCAGCGTAGTAGGAGAGTCTGGAAACACCATATATTTT.

J is TRBJ1-1 and V is TRBV28; 7 bases are shared with TRBD1. The V gene end was trimmed by 10 bases and the J gene end by 3 bases; junction bases not matched to a gene: 11. CDR3 size: 14 residues. Germline V gives CDR1 MDHEN, CDR2 SYDVKM. CDR3 DNA sequence: TGTGCCACCCGACAGGGCGCGCGGCACACTGAAGCTTTCTTT. Translation: CATRQGARHTEAFF.

The chain combines TRBV5-1 with TRBJ2-5, with D perhaps matching TRBD1 (7 bases). Germline values: CDR1 SGHRS, CDR2 YFSETQ. The CDR3 consists of 14 residues. The V and J ends lost 4 bases and 5 bases respectively, with 15 bases between them. The CDR3 loop reads CASSKTGRDETQYF. CDR3 in DNA: TGCGCCAGCAGCAAGACAGGGCGGGACGAGACCCAGTACTTC.

The chain has TRBV7-2 and TRBJ2-3; D is ambiguous. Germline V gene lookup returns CDR1 SGHTA and CDR2 FQGNSA. Trimming removed 3 bases from V and 7 bases from J, with 11 bases in between. The CDR3 contains 13 residues. The CDR3 DNA reads as TGTGCCAGCAGCTTCGACAAGGCAAATACGCAGTATTTT. Translating gives CASSFDKANTQYF.